This T cell receptor beta chain comes out of a study of beta chain features in type 1 diabetes. Sequenced material consisted of expressed TCRB transcripts (all of the isolated RNA was reverse transcribed). Profiling relied on immunoSEQ multiplex PCR, and the TCRdb table lists in-frame clones only, not all of them. The repertoire has fewer than 200,000 clones, around 8% of them found once; the top ten carry 0.5% to 0.65%. This CDR3 is built from 15 residues. Trimming removed 2 bases from V and 5 bases from J; junction bases left unmatched: 8. Germline V gene data show CDR1 as SQVTM and CDR2 as ANQGSEA. Using CD45RO/CCR7/CD25/CD127/CD95/CD27, CD4+ naive, central memory, regulatory and stem cell-like memory cells were sorted.

The genes are TRBV29-1 and TRBJ2-5; 10 nucleotides agree with TRBD1. The specimen was central memory CD4+ T cells from blood. This TCR came from a man aged 18 to 30 in good health. CDR3 in amino acids: CSVEPRTGGKETQYF. Written as DNA, the CDR3 is TGCAGCGTTGAACCGAGGACAGGGGGTAAGGAGACCCAGTACTTC. Full variable domain (remainder filled in from reference TRBV29-1 and TRBJ2-5): SAVISQKPSRDICQRGTSLTIQCQVDSQVTMMFWYRQQPGQSLTLIATANQGSEATYESGFVIDKFPISRPNLTFSTLTVSNMSPEDSSIYLCSVEPRTGGKETQYFGPGTRLLVL.